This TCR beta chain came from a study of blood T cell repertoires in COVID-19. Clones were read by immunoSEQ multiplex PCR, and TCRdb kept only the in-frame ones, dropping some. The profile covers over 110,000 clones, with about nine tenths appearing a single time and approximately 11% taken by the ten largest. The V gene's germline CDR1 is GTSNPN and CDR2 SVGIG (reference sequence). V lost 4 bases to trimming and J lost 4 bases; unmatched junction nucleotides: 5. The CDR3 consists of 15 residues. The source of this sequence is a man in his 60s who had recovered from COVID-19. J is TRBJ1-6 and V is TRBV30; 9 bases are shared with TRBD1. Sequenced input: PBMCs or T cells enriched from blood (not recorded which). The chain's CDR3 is CAWKDRGPYNSPLHF. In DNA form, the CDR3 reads TGTGCCTGGAAGGACAGGGGCCCATATAATTCACCCCTCCACTTT.